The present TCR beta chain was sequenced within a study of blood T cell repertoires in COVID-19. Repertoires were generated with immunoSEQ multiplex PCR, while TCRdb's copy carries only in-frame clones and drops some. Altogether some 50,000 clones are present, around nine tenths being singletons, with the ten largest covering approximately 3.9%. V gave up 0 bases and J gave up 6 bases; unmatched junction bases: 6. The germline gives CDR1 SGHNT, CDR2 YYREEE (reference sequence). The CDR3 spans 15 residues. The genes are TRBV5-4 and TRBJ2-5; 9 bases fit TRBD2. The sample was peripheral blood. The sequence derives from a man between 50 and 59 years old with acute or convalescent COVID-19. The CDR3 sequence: CASSLDLAGTQTQYF. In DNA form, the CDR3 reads TGTGCCAGCAGCTTGGATCTAGCGGGAACACAGACCCAGTACTTC.